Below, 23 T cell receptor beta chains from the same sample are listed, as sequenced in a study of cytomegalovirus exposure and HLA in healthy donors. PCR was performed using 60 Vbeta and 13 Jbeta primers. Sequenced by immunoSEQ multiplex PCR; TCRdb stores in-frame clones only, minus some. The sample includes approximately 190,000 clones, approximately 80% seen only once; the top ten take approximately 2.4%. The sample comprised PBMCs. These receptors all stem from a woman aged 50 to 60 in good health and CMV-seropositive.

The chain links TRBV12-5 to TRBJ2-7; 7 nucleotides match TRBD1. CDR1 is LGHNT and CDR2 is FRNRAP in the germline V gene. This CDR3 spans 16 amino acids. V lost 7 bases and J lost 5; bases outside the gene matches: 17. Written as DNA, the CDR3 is TGTGCTAGTGCCCCCGACCCCGGGACAGCCCTCGACGAGCAGTACTTC. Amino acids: CASAPDPGTALDEQYF.

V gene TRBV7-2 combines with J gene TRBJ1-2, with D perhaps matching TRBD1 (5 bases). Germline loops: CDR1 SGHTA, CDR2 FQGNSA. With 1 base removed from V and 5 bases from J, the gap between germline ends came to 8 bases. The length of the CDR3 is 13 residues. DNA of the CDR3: TGTGCCAGCAGCTTAGTCACAGGTTATGGCTACACCTTC. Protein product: CASSLVTGYGYTF. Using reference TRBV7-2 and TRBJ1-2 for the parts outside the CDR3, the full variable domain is GAGVSQSPSNKVTEKGKDVELRCDPISGHTALYWYRQSLGQGLEFLIYFQGNSAPDKSGLPSDRFSAERTGGSVSTLTIQRTQQEDSAVYLCASSLVTGYGYTFGSGTRLTVV.

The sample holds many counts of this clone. CDR3 protein: CASSLSPGQGDSPLHF. CDR3 DNA: TGTGCCAGCAGCTTGTCACCGGGACAGGGGGATTCACCCCTCCACTTT. The chain carries TRBV5-5 and TRBJ1-6; 11 nucleotides line up with TRBD1. The germline CDR1 and CDR2 sequences are SGHKS and YYEKEE (reference sequence). The V gene end was trimmed by 1 base and the J gene end by 8 bases; junction bases not matched to a gene: 5. This CDR3 region has 16 residues.

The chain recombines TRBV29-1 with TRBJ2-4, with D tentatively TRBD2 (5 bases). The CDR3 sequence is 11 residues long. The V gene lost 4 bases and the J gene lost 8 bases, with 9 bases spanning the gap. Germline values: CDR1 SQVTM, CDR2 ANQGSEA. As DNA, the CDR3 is TGCAGCGTTGGGAGCGGTGACATTCAGTACTTC. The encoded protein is CSVGSGDIQYF.

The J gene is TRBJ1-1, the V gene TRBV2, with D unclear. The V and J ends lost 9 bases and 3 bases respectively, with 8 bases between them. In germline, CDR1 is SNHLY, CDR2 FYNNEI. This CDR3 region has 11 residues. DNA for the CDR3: TGTGCCAGTATAGAGTACACTGAAGCTTTCTTT. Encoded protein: CASIEYTEAFF.

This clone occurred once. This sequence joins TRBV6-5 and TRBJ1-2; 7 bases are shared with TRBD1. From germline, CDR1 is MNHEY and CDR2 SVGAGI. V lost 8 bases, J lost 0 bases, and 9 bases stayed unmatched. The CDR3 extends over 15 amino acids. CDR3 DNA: TGTGCCAGCGGAGAGCAGGGGGGCGCTAACTATGGCTACACCTTC. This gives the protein CASGEQGGANYGYTF.

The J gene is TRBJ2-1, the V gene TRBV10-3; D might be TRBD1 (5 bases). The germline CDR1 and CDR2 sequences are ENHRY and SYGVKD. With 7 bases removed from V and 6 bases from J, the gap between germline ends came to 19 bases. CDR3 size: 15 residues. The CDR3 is CAITEDTGFLNEQFF. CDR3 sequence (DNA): TGTGCCATCACCGAGGACACCGGTTTCCTCAATGAGCAGTTCTTC.

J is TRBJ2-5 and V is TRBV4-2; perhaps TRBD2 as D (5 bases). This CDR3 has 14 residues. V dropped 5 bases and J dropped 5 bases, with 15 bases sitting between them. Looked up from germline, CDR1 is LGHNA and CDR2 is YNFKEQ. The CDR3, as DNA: TGTGCCAGCAGCTTTTTACTAGGTGGGGAGACCCAGTACTTC. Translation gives CASSFLLGGETQYF.

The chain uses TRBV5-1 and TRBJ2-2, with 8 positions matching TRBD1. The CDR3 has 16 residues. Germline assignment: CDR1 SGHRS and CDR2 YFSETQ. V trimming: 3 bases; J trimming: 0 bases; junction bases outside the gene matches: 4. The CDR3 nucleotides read TGCGCCAGCAGCTCCCGGGACAGGTCGAACACCGGGGAGCTGTTTTTT. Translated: CASSSRDRSNTGELFF. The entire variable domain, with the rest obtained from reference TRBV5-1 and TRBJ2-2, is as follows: KAGVTQTPRYLIKTRGQQVTLSCSPISGHRSVSWYQQTPGQGLQFLFEYFSETQRNKGNFPGRFSGRQFSNSRSEMNVSTLELGDSALYLCASSSRDRSNTGELFFGEGSRLTVL.

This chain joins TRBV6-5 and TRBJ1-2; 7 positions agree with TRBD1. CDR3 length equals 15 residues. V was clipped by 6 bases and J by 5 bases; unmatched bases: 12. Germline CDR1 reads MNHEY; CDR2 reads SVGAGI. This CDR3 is CASSPRGTDFYGYTF. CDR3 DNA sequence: TGTGCCAGCAGCCCCAGAGGGACAGACTTTTATGGCTACACCTTC.

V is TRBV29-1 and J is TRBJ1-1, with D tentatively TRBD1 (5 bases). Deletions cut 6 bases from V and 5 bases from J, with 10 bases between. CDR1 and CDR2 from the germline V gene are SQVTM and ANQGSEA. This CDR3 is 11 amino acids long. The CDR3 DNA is TGCAGCGTCCATGGGGGGACTGAAGCTTTCTTT. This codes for CSVHGGTEAFF.

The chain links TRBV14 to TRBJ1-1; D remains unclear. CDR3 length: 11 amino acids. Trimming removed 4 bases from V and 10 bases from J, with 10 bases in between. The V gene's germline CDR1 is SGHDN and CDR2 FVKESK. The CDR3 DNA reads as TGTGCCAGCAGCCGTGGCTTTGGAGCTTTCTTT. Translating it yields CASSRGFGAFF.

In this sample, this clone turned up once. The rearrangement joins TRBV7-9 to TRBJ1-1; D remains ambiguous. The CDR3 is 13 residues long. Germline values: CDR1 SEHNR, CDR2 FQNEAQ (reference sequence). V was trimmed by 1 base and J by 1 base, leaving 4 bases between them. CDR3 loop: CASSLEQNTEAFF. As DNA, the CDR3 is TGTGCCAGCAGCTTAGAGCAGAACACTGAAGCTTTCTTT. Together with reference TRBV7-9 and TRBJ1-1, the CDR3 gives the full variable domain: DTGVSQNPRHKITKRGQNVTFRCDPISEHNRLYWYRQTLGQGPEFLTYFQNEAQLEKSRLLSDRFSAERPKGSFSTLEIQRTEQGDSAMYLCASSLEQNTEAFFGQGTRLTVV.

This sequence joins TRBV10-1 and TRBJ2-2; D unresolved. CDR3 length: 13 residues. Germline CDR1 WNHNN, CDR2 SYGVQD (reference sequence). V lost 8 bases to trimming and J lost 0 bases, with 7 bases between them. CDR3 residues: CASLNPNTGELFF. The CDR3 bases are TGCGCCAGCCTAAACCCGAACACCGGGGAGCTGTTTTTT.

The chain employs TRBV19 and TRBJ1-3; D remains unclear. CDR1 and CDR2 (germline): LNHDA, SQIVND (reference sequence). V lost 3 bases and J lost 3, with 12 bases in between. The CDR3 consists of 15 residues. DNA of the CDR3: TGTGCCAGTAGTATGGAACTAACCTTTGGAAACACCATATATTTT. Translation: CASSMELTFGNTIYF.

CDR3 bases: TGCGCCAGCAGCTTGGTCGTCACAGATACGCAGTATTTT. This encodes CASSLVVTDTQYF. The rearrangement joins TRBV5-1 to TRBJ2-3, with D uncertain. Trimming removed 0 bases at V and 2 bases at J, with 4 bases between. The CDR3 has 13 residues. Germline assignment: CDR1 SGHRS and CDR2 YFSETQ.

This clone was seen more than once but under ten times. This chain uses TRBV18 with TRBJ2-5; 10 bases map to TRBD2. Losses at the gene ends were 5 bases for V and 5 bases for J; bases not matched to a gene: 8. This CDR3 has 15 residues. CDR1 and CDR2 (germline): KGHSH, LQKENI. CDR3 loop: CASSTSGGASETQYF. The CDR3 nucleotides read TGTGCCAGCTCAACCAGCGGGGGGGCCTCGGAGACCCAGTACTTC. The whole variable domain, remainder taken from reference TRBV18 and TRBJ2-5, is NAGVMQNPRHLVRRRGQEARLRCSPMKGHSHVYWYRQLPEEGLKFMVYLQKENIIDESGMPKERFSAEFPKEGPSILRIQQVVRGDSAAYFCASSTSGGASETQYFGPGTRLLVL.

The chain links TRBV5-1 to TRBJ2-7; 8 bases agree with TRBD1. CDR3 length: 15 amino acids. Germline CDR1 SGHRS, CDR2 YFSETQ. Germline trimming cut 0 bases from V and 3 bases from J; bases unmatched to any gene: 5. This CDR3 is CASSLAGTGDYEQYF. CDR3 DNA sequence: TGCGCCAGCAGCTTGGCCGGGACAGGAGACTACGAGCAGTACTTC.

CDR3 nucleotides: TGCGCCAGCAGGGGGGACAGCGGATCGAACACTGAAGCTTTCTTT. Its protein is CASRGDSGSNTEAFF. The chain employs TRBV5-1 and TRBJ1-1; 7 bases agree with TRBD1. Germline V lookup: CDR1 SGHRS, CDR2 YFSETQ. V dropped 5 bases and J dropped 1; count of bases not matched to a gene: 8. This CDR3 region has 15 residues.

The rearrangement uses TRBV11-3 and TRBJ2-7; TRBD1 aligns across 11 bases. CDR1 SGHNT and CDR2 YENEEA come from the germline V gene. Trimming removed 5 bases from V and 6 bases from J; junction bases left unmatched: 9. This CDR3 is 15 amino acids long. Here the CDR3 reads CASSAGTGGATEQYF. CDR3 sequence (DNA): TGTGCCAGCAGCGCTGGGACAGGGGGGGCTACCGAGCAGTACTTC.

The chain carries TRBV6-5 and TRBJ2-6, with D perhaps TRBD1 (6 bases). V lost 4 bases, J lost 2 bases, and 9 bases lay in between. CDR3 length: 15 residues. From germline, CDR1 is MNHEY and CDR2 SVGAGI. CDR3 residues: CASSSDRTGANVLTF. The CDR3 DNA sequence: TGTGCCAGCAGTTCTGACAGGACTGGGGCCAACGTCCTGACTTTC.

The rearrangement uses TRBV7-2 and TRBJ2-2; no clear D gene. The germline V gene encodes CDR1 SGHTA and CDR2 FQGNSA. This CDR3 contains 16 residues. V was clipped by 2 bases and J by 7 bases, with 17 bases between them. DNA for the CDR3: TGTGCCAGCAGCTTAACCCTCAGGTCATCTGACGGGGAGCTGTTTTTT. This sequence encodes CASSLTLRSSDGELFF. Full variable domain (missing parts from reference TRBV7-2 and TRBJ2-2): GAGVSQSPSNKVTEKGKDVELRCDPISGHTALYWYRQSLGQGLEFLIYFQGNSAPDKSGLPSDRFSAERTGGSVSTLTIQRTQQEDSAVYLCASSLTLRSSDGELFFGEGSRLTVL.

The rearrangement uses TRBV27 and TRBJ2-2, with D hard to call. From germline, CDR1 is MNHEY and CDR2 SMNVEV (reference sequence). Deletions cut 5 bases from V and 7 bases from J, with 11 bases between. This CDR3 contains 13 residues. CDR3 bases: TGTGCCAGCAGTCGCACAGCTTTCGGGGAGCTGTTTTTT. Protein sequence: CASSRTAFGELFF.